The TCR beta chain under discussion was sequenced for a study of T cell changes during pregnancy in multiple sclerosis. Data came from immunoSEQ multiplex PCR; TCRdb stores just in-frame clones and leaves some out. The sample includes over 10,000 clones, around 90% of them seen just once. Per the germline V gene, CDR1 is MNHNS and CDR2 is SASEGT. After removal of 8 bases from V and 3 bases from J, the junction contained 8 bases not matched to a gene. CDR3 size: 15 residues. This sequence joins TRBV6-1 and TRBJ2-1; 9 bases fit TRBD2. The sample in question was CD8+ T cells from peripheral blood mononuclear cells, obtained after pregnancy. The TCR originated in a female donor in good health, enrolled as a control in a pregnancy study. The CDR3 DNA reads as TGTGCCAGCGGGGAGCGGGGGGTTTACTACAATGAGCAGTTCTTC. This gives the protein CASGERGVYYNEQFF.